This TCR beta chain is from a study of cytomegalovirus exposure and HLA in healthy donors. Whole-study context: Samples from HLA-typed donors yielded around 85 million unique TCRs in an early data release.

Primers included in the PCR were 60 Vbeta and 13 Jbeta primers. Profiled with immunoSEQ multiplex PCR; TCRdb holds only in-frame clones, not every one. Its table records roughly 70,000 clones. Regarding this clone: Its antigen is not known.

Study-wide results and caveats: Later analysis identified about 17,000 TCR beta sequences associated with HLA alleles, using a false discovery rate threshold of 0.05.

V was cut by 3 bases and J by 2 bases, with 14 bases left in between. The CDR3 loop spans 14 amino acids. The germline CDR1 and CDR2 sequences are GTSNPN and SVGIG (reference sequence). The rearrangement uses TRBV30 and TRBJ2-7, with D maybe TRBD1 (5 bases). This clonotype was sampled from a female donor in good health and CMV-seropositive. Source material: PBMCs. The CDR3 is CAWRIRGPAYEQYF. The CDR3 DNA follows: TGTGCCTGGAGGATTAGGGGCCCCGCCTACGAGCAGTACTTC.